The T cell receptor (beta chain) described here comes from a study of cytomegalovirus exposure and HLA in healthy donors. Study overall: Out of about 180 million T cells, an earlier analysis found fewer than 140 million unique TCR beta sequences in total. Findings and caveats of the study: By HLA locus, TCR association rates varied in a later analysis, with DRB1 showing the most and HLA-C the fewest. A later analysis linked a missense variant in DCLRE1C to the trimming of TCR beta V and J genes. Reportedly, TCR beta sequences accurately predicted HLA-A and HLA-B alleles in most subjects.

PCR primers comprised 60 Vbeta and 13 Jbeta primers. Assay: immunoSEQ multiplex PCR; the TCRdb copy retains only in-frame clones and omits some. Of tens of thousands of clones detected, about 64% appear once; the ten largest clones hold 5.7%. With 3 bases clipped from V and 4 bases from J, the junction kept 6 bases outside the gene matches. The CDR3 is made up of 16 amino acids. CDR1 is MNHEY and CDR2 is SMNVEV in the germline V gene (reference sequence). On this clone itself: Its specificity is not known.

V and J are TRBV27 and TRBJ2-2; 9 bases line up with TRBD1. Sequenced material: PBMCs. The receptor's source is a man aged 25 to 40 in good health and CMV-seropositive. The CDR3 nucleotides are TGTGCCAGCAGTTTTCAAGGACAGGGGAGCACCGGGGAGCTGTTTTTT. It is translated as CASSFQGQGSTGELFF.